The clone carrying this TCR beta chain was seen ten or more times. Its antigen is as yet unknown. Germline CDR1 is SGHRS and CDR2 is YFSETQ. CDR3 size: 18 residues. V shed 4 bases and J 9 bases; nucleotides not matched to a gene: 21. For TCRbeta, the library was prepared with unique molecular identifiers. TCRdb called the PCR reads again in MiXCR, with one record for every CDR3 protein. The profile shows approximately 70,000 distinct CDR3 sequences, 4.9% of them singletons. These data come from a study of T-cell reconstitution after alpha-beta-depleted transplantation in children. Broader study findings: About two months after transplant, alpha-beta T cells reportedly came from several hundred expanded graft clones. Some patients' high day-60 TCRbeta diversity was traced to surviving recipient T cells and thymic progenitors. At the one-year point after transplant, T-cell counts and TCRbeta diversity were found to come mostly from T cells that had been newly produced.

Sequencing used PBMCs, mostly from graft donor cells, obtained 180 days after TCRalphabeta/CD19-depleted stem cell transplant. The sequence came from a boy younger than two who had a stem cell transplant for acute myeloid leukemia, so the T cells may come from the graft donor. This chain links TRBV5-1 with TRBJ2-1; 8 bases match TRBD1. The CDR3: CASSHFAGQGGIPSEQFF. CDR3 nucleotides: TGCGCCAGCAGCCACTTCGCAGGACAGGGCGGGATCCCTAGTGAGCAGTTCTTC.